This entry features one TCR beta chain sequence. Its matching antigen is unknown. The record originates from a study of cytomegalovirus exposure and HLA in healthy donors. Study results and caveats: The authors enumerated roughly 180 TCR beta chains as linked to cytomegalovirus.

Primers: 60 Vbeta forward and 13 Jbeta reverse. Sequenced by immunoSEQ multiplex PCR; TCRdb stores in-frame clones only, minus some. Of about 220,000 clones listed, 65% to 75% are singletons. The TCR comes from a woman younger than 45 in good health and CMV-seronegative. The sample was PBMCs.

The CDR3 bases are TGTGCCAGCAGCGTAACCCCGACAGGGGTTCTCTCCTACAATGAGCAGTTCTTC. It translates to CASSVTPTGVLSYNEQFF. The chain is built from TRBV9 and TRBJ2-1, with 8 bases identical to TRBD1. Germline CDR1 SGDLS, CDR2 YYNGEE. The CDR3 runs 18 residues. J gave up 0 bases and V 1 base, and 9 bases lay outside the gene matches.